This T cell receptor (beta chain) appears in the sequencing data of a study of T-cell reconstitution after alpha-beta-depleted transplantation in children. V lost 2 bases, J lost 0 bases, and 8 bases lay in between. Germline CDR1 SGHRS, CDR2 YFSETQ. The CDR3 consists of 15 residues. Molecular barcoding with unique molecular identifiers was used for the TCRbeta library. TCRdb itself ran the PCR reads through MiXCR, one entry per CDR3 protein. The repertoire holds a few hundred thousand distinct CDR3 sequences, with 10% as singletons. In this sample, this clonotype turned up a few times. This receptor was taken from a human donor who donated a stem cell graft to a child with acute lymphoblastic leukemia. The chain carries TRBV5-1 and TRBJ2-2, with D perhaps matching TRBD1 (5 bases). The sequenced sample was PBMCs from the stem cell graft donor, obtained from the stem cell graft. The CDR3 nucleotides are TGCGCCAGCAGCTTAACAGGAACGAACACCGGGGAGCTGTTTTTT. Protein sequence: CASSLTGTNTGELFF. The full variable domain, rest sourced from reference TRBV5-1 and TRBJ2-2, is KAGVTQTPRYLIKTRGQQVTLSCSPISGHRSVSWYQQTPGQGLQFLFEYFSETQRNKGNFPGRFSGRQFSNSRSEMNVSTLELGDSALYLCASSLTGTNTGELFFGEGSRLTVL.